The entry below describes one T cell receptor (beta chain). Its antigen is unknown. The sample comes from a study of T cell responses to AZD1222 COVID-19 vaccine. The data were produced by immunoSEQ multiplex PCR, yet TCRdb's version contains in-frame clones alone and is incomplete. There are approximately 200,000 clones in the sample; approximately 90% occur only once, and roughly 3.5% lies in the top ten. Whole-study findings and limits: At 160-218 and 743-854, vaccine-associated CD4 TCRs were dominant, and they spanned spike. Baseline antibody screening turned up just six seropositive AZD1222 recipients. As reported, nearly half of all spike-specific TCRs target variant regions that are unmutated. It should be noted that donors were predominantly white British and more often female, and clonal diversity was possibly underestimated.

This CDR3 is built from 18 residues. Germline V gene data show CDR1 as ENHRY and CDR2 as SYGVKD. Unmatched junction bases numbered 14, after V lost 0 bases and J lost 6 bases. This chain joins TRBV10-3 and TRBJ2-1; 7 bases fit TRBD2. The sample in question was peripheral blood, obtained 28 days after the second AZD1222 dose. This TCR came from an adult who received the AZD1222 COVID-19 vaccine. This chain's CDR3 is CAISESTEGGSPSNEQFF. CDR3 nucleotides: TGTGCCATCAGTGAGTCAACGGAGGGCGGGAGTCCCTCCAATGAGCAGTTCTTC.